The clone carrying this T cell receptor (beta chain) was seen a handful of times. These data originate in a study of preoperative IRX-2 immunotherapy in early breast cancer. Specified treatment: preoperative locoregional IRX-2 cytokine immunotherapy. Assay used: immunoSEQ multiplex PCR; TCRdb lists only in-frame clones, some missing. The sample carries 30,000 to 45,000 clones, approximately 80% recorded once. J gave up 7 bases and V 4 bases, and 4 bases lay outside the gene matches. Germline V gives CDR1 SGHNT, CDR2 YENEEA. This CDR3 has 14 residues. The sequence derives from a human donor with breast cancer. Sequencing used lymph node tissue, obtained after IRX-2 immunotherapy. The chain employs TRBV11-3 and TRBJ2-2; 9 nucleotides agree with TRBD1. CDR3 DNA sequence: TGTGCCAGCAGCTGGACAGGGGTGGTCGGGGAGCTGTTTTTT. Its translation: CASSWTGVVGELFF.